This T cell receptor beta chain was identified in a study of blood T cell repertoires in COVID-19. Germline-derived CDR1 and CDR2 are SGHRS and YFSETQ. The CDR3 is made up of 15 amino acids. J gave up 5 bases and V 3 bases, and 3 bases lay outside the gene matches. Sequenced by immunoSEQ multiplex PCR; TCRdb stores in-frame clones only, minus some. The sample lists hundreds of thousands of clones, around 86% seen once, with 1.3% in the top ten. This TCR was recovered from a man between 65 and 80 years old with acute or convalescent COVID-19. The source material was peripheral blood. The chain carries TRBV5-1 and TRBJ2-1, with 12 bases fitting TRBD1. The DNA for the CDR3 is TGCGCCAGCAGCTCGGGACAGGGGGCGGACAATGAGCAGTTCTTC. Translation: CASSSGQGADNEQFF.